This TCR beta chain was obtained from a study of blood T cells in healthy people across ages. Findings and caveats of the study: Investigators viewed diversity estimates from one million T cells as underestimates, the study reported.

It was with a sample-barcoded 5' primer and a J-beta primer mix that a second PCR of roughly 6 to 12 cycles was run. TCRdb recomputed calls from the 5' RACE reads with MiXCR, one row per CDR3 protein. The sample lists over 550,000 distinct CDR3 sequences, approximately 30% occurring once. A word on this clonotype: Its antigen is as yet unknown. This may arise from a read error, as a much more abundant clone is one base away.

Each donor had about 10 milliliters of peripheral blood drawn. Researchers isolated at least 7 million PBMCs per sample. CDR3 length: 14 residues. V lost 6 bases and J 7 bases, leaving 18 bases between the germline ends. CDR1 and CDR2 from the germline V gene are MDHEN and SYDVKM. The TCR was taken from a woman older than 75 in good health. Sequences were obtained from blood. This chain joins TRBV28 and TRBJ1-2; D is possibly TRBD1 (5 bases). CDR3 in DNA: TGTGCCAGCAGCCGACCAGACAGAGTAATTGGCTACACCTTC. Translated, it gives CASSRPDRVIGYTF.